A selection of T cell receptor beta chains follows, all from one sample in a study of T cells in tumors after PD-1 blockade. Using immunoSEQ multiplex PCR, the repertoire was profiled, and TCRdb retains in-frame clones only, with some absent. The sample comprises about 25,000 clones, 70% to 85% of which are singletons, and around 10% rests with the top ten. The specimen was PBMCs, collected after anti-PD-1 treatment. The receptors were gathered from a human donor with basal cell carcinoma. CDR3s include the opening cysteine and the closing phenylalanine or tryptophan. The order of the fields is D gene, clone size, J gene, V gene, CDR3 DNA, CDR3 protein. The D gene is left open where the match is weak. Expanded clones are given a class, and other clones once, few, many or no size at all.

D gene: -
clone size: -
J gene: TRBJ2-7
V gene: TRBV2
CDR3 DNA: TGTGCCAGCACTACAGTATCCTCCTACGAGCAGTACTTC
CDR3 protein: CASTTVSSYEQYF

D gene: TRBD1
clone size: -
J gene: TRBJ1-5
V gene: TRBV5-5
CDR3 DNA: TGTGCCAGCAGCTGGGGGACAGGGTCCAATCAGCCCCAGCATTTT
CDR3 protein: CASSWGTGSNQPQHF

D gene: TRBD1
clone size: -
J gene: TRBJ1-3
V gene: TRBV19
CDR3 DNA: TGTGCCAGTAGTTTGGACAGGTACTCTGGAAACACCATATATTTT
CDR3 protein: CASSLDRYSGNTIYF

D gene: TRBD2
clone size: -
J gene: TRBJ2-5
V gene: TRBV3-1/TRBV3-2
CDR3 DNA: TGTGCCAGCAGCCAGAAGCGGGGGGGCGCGAAGACCCAGTACTTC
CDR3 protein: CASSQKRGGAKTQYF

D gene: -
clone size: -
J gene: TRBJ1-1
V gene: TRBV14
CDR3 DNA: TGTGCCAGCAGCCAACAGGGCAACACTGAAGCTTTCTTT
CDR3 protein: CASSQQGNTEAFF

D gene: -
clone size: -
J gene: TRBJ1-5
V gene: TRBV10-2
CDR3 DNA: TGCGCCAGCAGCGCTCACAGGCTCAATCAGCCCCAGCATTTT
CDR3 protein: CASSAHRLNQPQHF

D gene: -
clone size: -
J gene: TRBJ1-6
V gene: TRBV7-2
CDR3 DNA: TGTGCCAGCAGCTTAGATCGGCCGGTCAATTCACCCCTCCACTTT
CDR3 protein: CASSLDRPVNSPLHF

D gene: -
clone size: -
J gene: TRBJ2-1
V gene: TRBV20-1
CDR3 DNA: TGCAGTGCTAGTACTGGGAATTACAATGAGCAGTTCTTC
CDR3 protein: CSASTGNYNEQFF

D gene: TRBD2
clone size: once
J gene: TRBJ2-7
V gene: TRBV5-6
CDR3 DNA: TGTGCCAGCAGCTTCTTGGGGACTAGCAACGAGCAGTACTTC
CDR3 protein: CASSFLGTSNEQYF

D gene: TRBD1
clone size: -
J gene: TRBJ2-7
V gene: TRBV11-1
CDR3 DNA: TGTGCCAGCAGATCAATCGGGACAGGGGGACGCGAGCAGTACTTC
CDR3 protein: CASRSIGTGGREQYF

D gene: TRBD2
clone size: -
J gene: TRBJ2-2
V gene: TRBV27
CDR3 DNA: TGTGCCAGCAGTCCACACCGTAGCGGGGGAGGAACCGGGGAGCTGTTTTTT
CDR3 protein: CASSPHRSGGGTGELFF

D gene: TRBD1
clone size: -
J gene: TRBJ1-5
V gene: TRBV9
CDR3 DNA: TGTGCCAGCAGCGCCGGGGACAGGGTAAGAGATCAGCCCCAGCATTTT
CDR3 protein: CASSAGDRVRDQPQHF

D gene: -
clone size: -
J gene: TRBJ2-7
V gene: TRBV7-3
CDR3 DNA: TGTGCCAGCAGCTTAACGCCCGGACTACCTCGCGAGCAGTACTTC
CDR3 protein: CASSLTPGLPREQYF

D gene: TRBD2
clone size: few
J gene: TRBJ2-5
V gene: TRBV5-1
CDR3 DNA: TGCGCCAGCAGCCCTCGACTAGCGGGGGTCCGAACGAGAGAGACCCAGTACTTC
CDR3 protein: CASSPRLAGVRTRETQYF

D gene: TRBD2
clone size: -
J gene: TRBJ2-2
V gene: TRBV12-5
CDR3 DNA: TGTGCTAGTGGTTTCTCGGCGGGGGGGAACCCCGGGGAGCTGTTTTTT
CDR3 protein: CASGFSAGGNPGELFF

D gene: -
clone size: few
J gene: TRBJ1-2
V gene: TRBV5-1
CDR3 DNA: TGCGCCAGCAGCGAGTCGGCAGGGATCGCTGGCTACACCTTC
CDR3 protein: CASSESAGIAGYTF

D gene: -
clone size: -
J gene: TRBJ1-5
V gene: TRBV6-9
CDR3 DNA: TGTGCCAGCAGCGAAGACAGTTATCTATATCAGCCCCAGCATTTT
CDR3 protein: CASSEDSYLYQPQHF

D gene: TRBD1
clone size: -
J gene: TRBJ1-2
V gene: TRBV15
CDR3 DNA: TGTGCCACCAGCTTGGACAGGGGCGACTATGGCTACACCTTC
CDR3 protein: CATSLDRGDYGYTF

D gene: -
clone size: -
J gene: TRBJ2-5
V gene: TRBV30
CDR3 DNA: TGTGCCTGGAGTCCATCCTTGAGGGGCGGACGTGTGGCCCAGTACTTC
CDR3 protein: CAWSPSLRGGRVAQYF

D gene: -
clone size: -
J gene: TRBJ1-3
V gene: TRBV6-2/TRBV6-3
CDR3 DNA: TGTGCCAGCAGTCTGACTGGAAACACCATATATTTT
CDR3 protein: CASSLTGNTIYF

D gene: -
clone size: -
J gene: TRBJ1-2
V gene: TRBV13
CDR3 DNA: TGTGCCAGCAGCTTAGAACGTACTCCCTATGGCTACACCTTC
CDR3 protein: CASSLERTPYGYTF

D gene: TRBD2
clone size: -
J gene: TRBJ2-7
V gene: TRBV3-1/TRBV3-2
CDR3 DNA: TGTGCCAGCAGCCAAGGACTAGCGGGCTCCTACGAGCAGTACTTC
CDR3 protein: CASSQGLAGSYEQYF

D gene: -
clone size: -
J gene: TRBJ2-6
V gene: TRBV5-1
CDR3 DNA: TGCGCCAGCACCCGGGGAGGATCTGGGGCCAACGTCCTGACTTTC
CDR3 protein: CASTRGGSGANVLTF

D gene: -
clone size: -
J gene: TRBJ2-5
V gene: TRBV5-5
CDR3 DNA: TGTGCCAGCAGCTTGGCGGGCAACCAAGAGACCCAGTACTTC
CDR3 protein: CASSLAGNQETQYF

D gene: -
clone size: -
J gene: TRBJ1-1
V gene: TRBV10-2
CDR3 DNA: TGCGCCAGCAAAGACCAGATGAACACTGAAGCTTTCTTT
CDR3 protein: CASKDQMNTEAFF

D gene: -
clone size: -
J gene: TRBJ2-2
V gene: TRBV7-6
CDR3 DNA: TGTGCCAGCAGCTTAAGTCCTGGGAGCACCGGGGAGCTGTTTTTT
CDR3 protein: CASSLSPGSTGELFF

D gene: -
clone size: -
J gene: TRBJ2-7
V gene: TRBV20-1
CDR3 DNA: TGCAGTGCTAGTCTCCAATTCGCCTACGAGCAGTACTTC
CDR3 protein: CSASLQFAYEQYF

D gene: -
clone size: -
J gene: TRBJ2-4
V gene: TRBV19
CDR3 DNA: TGTGCCAGTAGTATTCAGAGTCTGGGCGTAGCCAAAAACATTCAGTACTTC
CDR3 protein: CASSIQSLGVAKNIQYF

D gene: TRBD2
clone size: -
J gene: TRBJ2-3
V gene: TRBV5-4
CDR3 DNA: TGTGCCAGCAGCTTGCGCCTAGCGGGGGCCTTCACAGATACGCAGTATTTT
CDR3 protein: CASSLRLAGAFTDTQYF

D gene: -
clone size: -
J gene: TRBJ2-7
V gene: TRBV2
CDR3 DNA: TGTGCCAGCACCCCCCGAGGGAGAGGGAACGAGCAGTACTTC
CDR3 protein: CASTPRGRGNEQYF

D gene: -
clone size: -
J gene: TRBJ1-2
V gene: TRBV19
CDR3 DNA: TGTGCCAGTACTCGAGAGATCAACTATGGCTACACCTTC
CDR3 protein: CASTREINYGYTF

D gene: -
clone size: -
J gene: TRBJ1-1
V gene: TRBV5-8
CDR3 DNA: TGTGCCAGCAGCCCCTGGACATTGAACACTGAAGCTTTCTTT
CDR3 protein: CASSPWTLNTEAFF

D gene: -
clone size: -
J gene: TRBJ1-3
V gene: TRBV7-2
CDR3 DNA: TGTGCCAGCAGCTCCACGGGCAACTCTGGAAACACCATATATTTT
CDR3 protein: CASSSTGNSGNTIYF

D gene: -
clone size: few
J gene: TRBJ1-6
V gene: TRBV7-8
CDR3 DNA: TGTGCCAGCACCTCCGGTCGGAACAGCCTCTCCTATAATTCACCCCTCCACTTT
CDR3 protein: CASTSGRNSLSYNSPLHF

D gene: TRBD2
clone size: -
J gene: TRBJ2-1
V gene: TRBV3-1/TRBV3-2
CDR3 DNA: TGTGCCAGCAGCCAAGATGCTCCCTCCGGGACTAGCGGGGGGGCGGGGAATGAGCAGTTCTTC
CDR3 protein: CASSQDAPSGTSGGAGNEQFF

D gene: -
clone size: -
J gene: TRBJ1-2
V gene: TRBV7-9
CDR3 DNA: TGTGCCAGCAGCTCGCCGGGACGGAACTATGGCTACACCTTC
CDR3 protein: CASSSPGRNYGYTF

D gene: -
clone size: -
J gene: TRBJ1-6
V gene: TRBV27
CDR3 DNA: TGTGCCAGCAGTTTATCCCGAAGGGGGACCAGGCGTAGCTCCTATAATTCACCCCTCCACTTT
CDR3 protein: CASSLSRRGTRRSSYNSPLHF